This is a list of T cell receptor beta chains from one sample in a study of CD8+CD57+ T cells in acquired aplastic anemia. MiXCR was run by TCRdb on the reads, yielding one entry per CDR3 protein. The sample includes some 200,000 distinct CDR3 sequences, less than 60% of them seen just once. The sequencing sample was made of sorted CD4+, CD8+, or CD8+CD57+ T cells (not recorded which) from PBMCs. Receptors were obtained from a human donor with aplastic anemia. The CDR3 runs from the conserved cysteine through the conserved F or W. A D gene is named only where the DNA matches it firmly. The size field is filled for only some rows; it gives once, few, many or a size class.

>few|TRBJ2-1|NA|TRBV7-3
CASSFPHNEQFF
TGTGCCAGCAGCTTTCCCCACAATGAGCAGTTCTTC
>once|TRBJ2-7|NA|TRBV10-3
CASSRPEHGYEQYF
TGTGCCAGCAGTCGTCCGGAGCACGGTTACGAGCAGTACTTC
>few|TRBJ1-5|NA|TRBV2
CASTEDGRGPQHF
TGTGCCAGCACGGAGGACGGACGAGGGCCCCAGCATTTT
>many|TRBJ2-6|NA|TRBV20-1
CSARDGAHTSGANVLTF
TGCAGTGCTAGAGATGGCGCCCACACCTCTGGGGCCAACGTCCTGACTTTC
>NA|TRBJ1-6|NA|TRBV7-9
CASSADGNSPLHF
TGTGCCAGCAGCGCCGACGGCAATTCACCCCTCCACTTT
>NA|TRBJ2-2|TRBD2|TRBV11-2
CASSTRTSGSTNTGELFF
TGTGCCAGCAGCACTCGGACTAGCGGGAGTACGAACACCGGGGAGCTGTTTTTT
>few|TRBJ2-2|NA|TRBV19
CASSPSAGGELFF
TGTGCCAGTAGCCCGAGCGCGGGCGGGGAGCTGTTTTTT
>many|TRBJ2-1|NA|TRBV11-2
CASSLRGTIIYNEQFF
TGTGCCAGCAGCTTGAGGGGGACTATCATCTACAATGAGCAGTTCTTC
>NA|TRBJ1-1|NA|TRBV10-2
CASTPQAENTEAFF
TGCGCCAGCACCCCTCAGGCGGAGAACACTGAAGCTTTCTTT
>once|TRBJ2-1|TRBD2|TRBV25-1
CASSHILAGEQFF
TGTGCCAGCAGCCACATACTAGCGGGGGAGCAGTTCTTC
>NA|TRBJ2-1|TRBD2|TRBV4-3
CASSQSAGGHLNEQFF
TGCGCCAGCAGCCAATCAGCGGGGGGGCATTTAAATGAGCAGTTCTTC
>NA|TRBJ2-7|NA|TRBV12-3/TRBV12-4
CASSFGTHTGEQYF
TGTGCCAGCAGTTTTGGGACCCACACCGGGGAGCAGTACTTC
>many|TRBJ1-2|NA|TRBV12-3/TRBV12-4
CASSPGVHGYTF
TGTGCCAGCAGCCCAGGGGTTCATGGCTACACCTTC
>few|TRBJ2-6|NA|TRBV10-3
CAITGRPTDSGANVLTF
TGTGCCATCACAGGACGCCCTACGGACTCTGGGGCCAACGTCCTGACTTTC
>NA|TRBJ2-5|NA|TRBV7-9
CASSPEGRQETQYF
TGTGCCAGCAGTCCCGAGGGCCGGCAAGAGACCCAGTACTTC
>NA|TRBJ1-1|NA|TRBV29-1
CSVSRDDTEAFF
TGCAGCGTTTCCAGGGATGACACTGAAGCTTTCTTT
>NA|TRBJ2-7|TRBD1|TRBV7-3
CASSPTTGGAYEQYF
TGTGCCAGCAGCCCAACGACAGGGGGAGCCTACGAGCAGTACTTC
>NA|TRBJ1-1|TRBD1|TRBV20-1
CSARIYRGGLPEAFF
TGCAGTGCTAGAATATACAGGGGTGGGTTACCTGAAGCTTTCTTT
>NA|TRBJ2-3|TRBD2|TRBV15
CATLSSGGDTQYF
TGTGCCACCCTCTCTAGCGGGGGAGATACGCAGTATTTT
>NA|TRBJ2-2|NA|TRBV7-3
CASSYWGAGELFF
TGTGCCAGCAGCTACTGGGGGGCCGGGGAGCTGTTTTTT
>many|TRBJ1-6|TRBD1|TRBV5-6
CASTVRGASTPLHF
TGTGCCAGCACCGTCAGGGGGGCCTCTACACCCCTCCACTTT
>NA|TRBJ2-7|NA|TRBV7-2
CASGMSSYEQYF
TGTGCCAGCGGCATGAGTAGCTACGAGCAGTACTTC
>many|TRBJ2-1|TRBD2|TRBV12-3/TRBV12-4
CASSSTSGSHEQFF
TGTGCCAGCAGTTCGACTAGCGGGAGCCATGAGCAGTTCTTC
>many|TRBJ1-6|NA|TRBV6-1
CASGNSPLHF
TGTGCCAGCGGGAATTCACCCCTCCACTTT
>NA|TRBJ1-2|NA|TRBV15
CATSRGQIYGYTF
TGTGCCACCAGCAGAGGACAGATCTATGGCTACACCTTC
>once|TRBJ1-2|NA|TRBV10-3
CAISAQDHNYGYTF
TGTGCCATCAGTGCACAGGATCATAACTATGGCTACACCTTC
>NA|TRBJ1-2|NA|TRBV5-6
CASSLDPGFGYTF
TGTGCCAGCAGCTTGGATCCCGGGTTTGGCTACACCTTC
>few|TRBJ2-2|NA|TRBV7-9
CASSLVVLRTTLNTGELFF
TGTGCCAGCAGCTTAGTCGTCCTAAGGACTACTTTGAACACCGGGGAGCTGTTTTTT
>many|TRBJ1-4|NA|TRBV20-1
CSARKAGILFF
TGCAGTGCTAGAAAGGCGGGAATCTTGTTTTTT
>NA|TRBJ2-1|NA|TRBV9
CASSPRTVYNEQFF
TGTGCCAGCAGCCCCCGGACAGTTTACAATGAGCAGTTCTTC
>NA|TRBJ2-7|TRBD1|TRBV7-2
CASSLMGQVYEQYF
TGTGCCAGCAGCTTAATGGGACAGGTATACGAGCAGTACTTC